Described below is a single TCR beta chain sequence and its context. Its antigen is as yet unknown. These data originate in a study of T cell responses to AZD1222 COVID-19 vaccine. Germline V lookup: CDR1 MNHEY, CDR2 SVGAGI. The CDR3 runs 12 residues. V shed 6 bases and J shed 8 bases, with 13 bases lying between them. Findings of the study overall: The donor cohort was predominantly white British with a female majority, and clonal diversity may have been underestimated. Spike-spanning, vaccine-associated CD4 TCRs were dominant at 160-218 and 743-854.

Pooling of second doses given at about 4 or about 12 weeks was done. Sequenced by immunoSEQ multiplex PCR; TCRdb stores in-frame clones only, minus some. The sample records 130,000 to 150,000 clones, 86% being singletons. The receptor was isolated from an adult who received the AZD1222 COVID-19 vaccine. The specimen was peripheral blood, collected 28 days after the second AZD1222 dose. This chain connects TRBV6-5 to TRBJ1-2, with D uncertain. The CDR3: CASSDRLGGYTF. The CDR3 DNA is TGTGCCAGCAGCGACCGATTAGGGGGCTACACCTTC.